The entry that follows covers one TCR beta chain sequence. Its matching antigen is unknown. The V gene end was trimmed by 4 bases and the J gene end by 5 bases; junction bases not matched to a gene: 11. Germline V gene data show CDR1 as SEHNR and CDR2 as FQNEAQ (reference sequence). The CDR3 has 17 amino acids. Naive CD8 library inputs spanned roughly 18,000 to 1,000,000 sorted cells and 10%, 30% or 50% RNA. This sample was included in a study of molecular identifiers for immune sequencing clone quantification. Findings of the study overall: Clones above 20 RNA copies contained over 97% of effector molecules and under 1% of naive molecules.

The bulk TCR libraries were made with methods described before and with listed TCR primers. TCRdb processed the PCR reads anew with MiXCR; each CDR3 protein has one entry. The profile shows about half a million distinct CDR3 sequences, around 23% of them singletons. This receptor was taken from a human donor in good health. Some libraries in this study had Jurkat cell RNA spiked in. Sequenced sample: naive CD8+ T cells from blood, with Jurkat cell RNA spiked in. The subset here: FACS-sorted CD8+CD4-CCR7+CD45RA+ naive T cells. The chain uses TRBV7-9 and TRBJ2-1; 10 bases agree with TRBD1. CDR3 sequence (DNA): TGTGCCAGCAGCTCCTTCTCCGGGACAGGGGAAGACAATGAGCAGTTCTTC. Its translation is CASSSFSGTGEDNEQFF.